This T cell receptor (beta chain) was sequenced for a study of early T cells in non-severe SARS-CoV-2 infection. Background on the study: The authors sequenced bulk RNA from unsorted whole blood, leaving chains unpaired. Points from the study as a whole: Lookups in VDJdb leaned toward anti-spike CD8 responses and missed private and CD4 specificities.

As to this clonotype: As yet, its antigen is unknown.

Molecules of cDNA were individually given unique molecular identifiers that were attached to them. TCRdb redid the calling of the 5' RACE reads with MiXCR, one entry per CDR3 protein. The data show 100,000 to 140,000 distinct CDR3 sequences, 8.5% to 14% seen once. The material sequenced was whole blood. The sequence was collected from an adult who was a healthcare worker with PCR-confirmed SARS-CoV-2 infection or an uninfected control (not recorded which).

Here the CDR3 reads CASSQAAAEQYF. In nucleotides, the CDR3 is TGTGCCAGCAGCCAAGCAGCTGCCGAGCAGTACTTC. The genes are TRBV3-1 and TRBJ2-7, with unresolved D. V lost 1 base and J lost 6, with 7 bases in between. Germline CDR1 reads LGHDT; CDR2 reads YNNKEL (reference sequence). The CDR3 runs to 12 residues.